This T cell receptor (beta chain) is drawn from a study of CD8+CD57+ T cells in acquired aplastic anemia. Genomic DNA acted as the template from which TCR beta VDJ combination and CDR3 sequence profiling were carried out. TCRdb recomputed calls from the reads with MiXCR, one row per CDR3 protein. The sample contains some 170,000 distinct CDR3 sequences, around half of which appear only once. This clonotype was counted at least ten times. All patients picked for sequencing had shown, by flow cytometry, an expansion of CD8+CD57+ cells. There were no patients without severe acquired aplastic anemia. The receptor's source is a human donor with aplastic anemia. The sample was sorted CD4+, CD8+, or CD8+CD57+ T cells (not recorded which) from PBMCs.

CDR3 in amino acids: CASSVIGTGGEAFF. CDR3 DNA: TGTGCCAGCAGCGTAATCGGGACAGGGGGTGAAGCTTTCTTT. The V and J genes are TRBV9 and TRBJ1-1; TRBD1 aligns across 11 bases. This CDR3 has 14 amino acids. Germline CDR1 and CDR2: SGDLS and YYNGEE. J was trimmed by 7 bases and V by 1 base; bases with no gene match: 3.